These 20 T cell receptor beta chains were sequenced from one sample in a study of graft-versus-host responses after intestinal transplantation. The data were produced by immunoSEQ multiplex PCR, yet TCRdb's version contains in-frame clones alone and is incomplete. The profile shows about 120,000 clones, about 93% of them singletons. Their cognate antigens are unknown. The sample was unstimulated CD4+ T cells sorted from spleen or lymph node cells, taken before intestinal transplant. All receptors derive from a human donor who received an intestinal transplant.

This clone was seen just once. The chain carries TRBV28 and TRBJ1-4; weak D call: TRBD1 (6 bases). The CDR3 runs 13 residues. Trimming removed 3 bases from V and 9 bases from J, with 11 bases in between. CDR1 is MDHEN and CDR2 is SYDVKM in the germline V gene. The CDR3 sequence: CASSFLTGKKLFF. The CDR3 DNA sequence: TGTGCCAGCAGTTTTCTGACAGGAAAAAAACTGTTTTTT.

This rearrangement joins TRBV18 to TRBJ2-4; TRBD1 agrees at 11 bases. The CDR3 has 16 residues. The germline CDR1 and CDR2 sequences are KGHSH and LQKENI. With V trimmed by 5 bases and J by 3 bases, 6 bases remained unmatched. The chain's CDR3 is CASSGQGAVFKNIQYF. The CDR3 DNA sequence: TGTGCCAGCTCAGGACAGGGGGCTGTCTTCAAAAACATTCAGTACTTC.

The V and J genes are TRBV27 and TRBJ2-5, with D possibly TRBD1 on 6 matching bases. There are 16 residues in the CDR3. In germline, CDR1 is MNHEY, CDR2 SMNVEV (reference sequence). The V and J ends lost 6 bases and 1 base respectively, with 18 bases between them. CDR3 loop: CASSSFLRGSQETQYF. CDR3 bases: TGTGCCAGCAGCTCTTTTTTGAGGGGGTCCCAAGAGACCCAGTACTTC.

This chain's CDR3 is CASSLTGNQETQYF. The CDR3 coding sequence is TGCGCCAGCAGCTTAACCGGGAACCAAGAGACCCAGTACTTC. The chain links TRBV5-1 to TRBJ2-5, with D possibly TRBD2 on 5 matching bases. The V gene lost 2 bases and the J gene lost 0 bases, with 8 bases spanning the gap. The CDR3 is 14 amino acids. Germline lookup yields CDR1 SGHRS and CDR2 YFSETQ.

The chain links TRBV5-1 to TRBJ2-3, with 9 positions matching TRBD2. V dropped 0 bases and J dropped 2; count of bases not matched to a gene: 7. This CDR3 contains 17 residues. Germline V lookup: CDR1 SGHRS, CDR2 YFSETQ. CDR3 coding DNA: TGCGCCAGCAGCTTGGGAAGCGGGAGGCCCAACACAGATACGCAGTATTTT. Translation: CASSLGSGRPNTDTQYF.

V is TRBV11-2 and J is TRBJ2-5; possibly TRBD2 for D (5 bases). V was clipped by 2 bases and J by 2 bases, with 9 bases between them. Germline CDR1 is SGHAT and CDR2 is FQNNGV. CDR3 length: 14 residues. Here the CDR3 DNA reads TGTGCCAGCAGCTTATCCCGGGATCAAGAGACCCAGTACTTC. The encoded protein is CASSLSRDQETQYF.

V is TRBV10-1 and J is TRBJ2-1; D remains unclear. CDR1 is WNHNN, CDR2 SYGVQD, per germline (reference sequence). CDR3 length: 13 amino acids. V lost 3 bases and J 10 bases, leaving 13 bases between the germline ends. CDR3 protein: CASSDEPQEEQFF. Written as DNA, the CDR3 is TGCGCCAGCAGTGACGAGCCCCAAGAGGAGCAGTTCTTC.

This rearrangement joins TRBV20-1 to TRBJ1-2; weak D call: TRBD1 (6 bases). Per the germline V gene, CDR1 is DFQATT and CDR2 is SNEGSKA (reference sequence). The CDR3 contains 11 residues. Trimming cost V 6 bases and J 4 bases, with 9 bases left between them. The CDR3 sequence is CSAVDSYGYTF. The CDR3 nucleotides are TGCAGTGCCGTGGACAGCTATGGCTACACCTTC.

The rearrangement joins TRBV5-4 to TRBJ1-3; possible D gene TRBD1, 5 bases. There are 15 residues in the CDR3. Germline V gene data show CDR1 as SGHNT and CDR2 as YYREEE (reference sequence). The V and J ends lost 1 base and 0 bases respectively, with 8 bases between them. CDR3 coding DNA: TGTGCCAGCAGCTTGTCCGACAGCTCTGGAAACACCATATATTTT. Translated, it gives CASSLSDSSGNTIYF.

The V gene is TRBV10-3, the J gene TRBJ2-7, with D perhaps assigned TRBD1 or TRBD2 (5 bases each). The ends were cut back, 7 bases at V and 5 bases at J, with 15 bases in the middle. Germline CDR1 and CDR2: ENHRY and SYGVKD. This CDR3 spans 13 amino acids. CDR3 bases: TGTGCCATCACCCGGGACCTGATCGACGAGCAGTACTTC. This sequence encodes CAITRDLIDEQYF.

The CDR3 DNA reads as TGTGCCAGCAGCGGGGGGGGTACATCGTCTAGCGGGAGAAATCGATATAATGATGAGCAGTTCTTC. Its translation is CASSGGGTSSSGRNRYNDEQFF. The chain is built from TRBV7-6 and TRBJ2-1; 10 bases align to TRBD2. The CDR3 contains 22 residues. The ends lost 5 bases at V and 8 bases at J; junction bases unmatched: 30. Germline CDR1 reads SGHVS; CDR2 reads FNYEAQ.

The gene calls are TRBV19 and TRBJ1-4; no definite D call. Germline V gene data show CDR1 as LNHDA and CDR2 as SQIVND (reference sequence). CDR3 size: 12 residues. V was clipped by 6 bases and J by 8 bases, with 10 bases between them. For the CDR3, the DNA is TGTGCCAGTAGCAATCACCGGGAAAAACTGTTTTTT. As protein: CASSNHREKLFF.

This clone was seen once. The J gene is TRBJ2-3, the V gene TRBV19; perhaps TRBD1 as D (6 bases). V shed 3 bases and J shed 6 bases, with 10 bases lying between them. Germline V gene data show CDR1 as LNHDA and CDR2 as SQIVND (reference sequence). The CDR3 consists of 13 residues. CDR3 loop: CASSMGTYDTQYF. The CDR3 nucleotides read TGTGCCAGTAGTATGGGGACATACGATACGCAGTATTTT.

The V and J genes are TRBV7-2 and TRBJ1-5; TRBD1 might be the D (6 bases). The CDR3 spans 17 residues. Germline values: CDR1 SGHTA, CDR2 FQGNSA. V dropped 0 bases and J dropped 0 bases, with 12 bases sitting between them. CDR3 bases: TGTGCCAGCAGCTTAGCCTTAGGACAGTATAGCAATCAGCCCCAGCATTTT. This gives the protein CASSLALGQYSNQPQHF.

In regard to this clone: Other DNA sequences in the same sample also yield this CDR3. The rearrangement uses TRBV5-1 and TRBJ2-5, with 7 bases lining up with TRBD2. This CDR3 spans 13 amino acids. The junction had 3 bases not matched to a gene; V was cut back by 2 bases and J by 5 bases. CDR1 SGHRS and CDR2 YFSETQ come from the germline V gene. CDR3 sequence: CASSFGGGETQYF. The CDR3 DNA reads as TGCGCCAGCAGCTTCGGGGGAGGGGAGACCCAGTACTTC.

This chain links TRBV28 with TRBJ2-7; no clear D. V was cut by 3 bases and J by 0 bases, with 15 bases left in between. There are 16 residues in the CDR3. Germline CDR1 is MDHEN and CDR2 is SYDVKM. CDR3 sequence (DNA): TGTGCCAGCAGTTTCCATGGACCTAAAAGCTCCTACGAGCAGTACTTC. It specifies CASSFHGPKSSYEQYF.

This clone was seen a few times. The V and J genes are TRBV18 and TRBJ2-7; no clear D. Trimming removed 6 bases from V and 3 bases from J, with 6 bases in between. Per the germline V gene, CDR1 is KGHSH and CDR2 is LQKENI. The CDR3 consists of 11 residues. Written as DNA, the CDR3 is TGTGCCAGCTCGGTTGACTACGAGCAGTACTTC. Amino acids: CASSVDYEQYF. Using reference TRBV18 and TRBJ2-7 for the parts outside the CDR3, the full variable domain is NAGVMQNPRHLVRRRGQEARLRCSPMKGHSHVYWYRQLPEEGLKFMVYLQKENIIDESGMPKERFSAEFPKEGPSILRIQQVVRGDSAAYFCASSVDYEQYFGPGTRLTVT.

The rearrangement joins TRBV5-1 to TRBJ2-3; TRBD2 matches at 8 bases. Germline lookup yields CDR1 SGHRS and CDR2 YFSETQ. The CDR3 is 14 amino acids. V shed 8 bases, J shed 2 bases, and the junction held 7 bases outside the gene matches. The CDR3, as DNA: TGCGCCAGTGTCCCGGGACTAGTCACAGATACGCAGTATTTT. Its translation is CASVPGLVTDTQYF.

This chain uses TRBV6-6 with TRBJ2-3; TRBD2 agrees at 7 bases. CDR3 size: 14 residues. Germline CDR1 and CDR2: MNHNY and SVGAGI (reference sequence). V lost 5 bases to trimming and J lost 2 bases; unmatched junction nucleotides: 4. The chain's CDR3 is CASSILATTDTQYF. The CDR3 DNA reads as TGTGCCAGCAGTATACTAGCGACCACAGATACGCAGTATTTT.

This clone was recorded a few times. The chain joins TRBV7-9 to TRBJ2-1; perhaps D is TRBD1 or TRBD2 (5 bases each). The CDR3 covers 12 residues. Per the germline V gene, CDR1 is SEHNR and CDR2 is FQNEAQ (reference sequence). Trimming stripped 5 bases from V and 9 bases from J, with 11 bases between. CDR3 sequence reads: CASSKTEGEQFF. The CDR3 DNA sequence: TGTGCCAGCAGCAAGACAGAGGGTGAGCAGTTCTTC.